One and the same sample provided the 16 T cell receptor beta chains below, sequenced in a study of T-cell reconstitution after alpha-beta-depleted transplantation in children. Molecular barcoding with unique molecular identifiers was used for the TCRbeta library. Each CDR3 protein gets one entry after TCRdb re-called the PCR reads with MiXCR. The sample includes about 870,000 distinct CDR3 sequences, 15% to 20% of them seen just once. This specimen consisted of PBMCs, mostly from graft donor cells, obtained 360 days after TCRalphabeta/CD19-depleted stem cell transplant. The receptors come from a male patient aged 10 to 17 who had a stem cell transplant for acute lymphoblastic leukemia, so the T cells may come from the graft donor.

The V and J genes are TRBV5-1 and TRBJ2-7, with unresolved D. The germline V gene encodes CDR1 SGHRS and CDR2 YFSETQ. The CDR3 spans 14 residues. The V end lost 0 bases, the J end lost 5 bases, and 12 bases lay between the germline ends. The CDR3 protein is CASSLVMGNHEQYF. The CDR3 region has the DNA TGCGCCAGCAGCTTGGTTATGGGGAACCACGAGCAGTACTTC.

The chain carries TRBV4-2 and TRBJ2-3; 7 bases fit TRBD2. Trimming at V came to 1 base and at J to 8 bases, leaving 6 bases not matched to a gene. This CDR3 is 14 amino acids long. Germline lookup yields CDR1 LGHNA and CDR2 YNFKEQ. In nucleotides, the CDR3 is TGTGCCAGCAGCCAAGTCGGCGGGAGCAGTACGCAGTATTTT. It encodes CASSQVGGSSTQYF.

This clonotype was found a few times. This sequence joins TRBV4-1 and TRBJ2-7, with 8 nucleotides matching TRBD2. With V trimmed by 4 bases and J by 4 bases, 6 bases remained unmatched. The CDR3 runs 14 residues. CDR1 and CDR2 (germline): MGHRA, YSYEKL. Written as DNA, the CDR3 is TGCGCCAGCAGCCCCGGGAGGGCCGGGTACGAGCAGTACTTC. It is translated as CASSPGRAGYEQYF.

This clonotype was found a few times. J is TRBJ1-5 and V is TRBV7-9; the D gene is possibly TRBD1 (6 bases). V gave up 4 bases and J gave up 2 bases, with 12 bases separating them. The germline gives CDR1 SEHNR, CDR2 FQNEAQ (reference sequence). The CDR3 runs to 15 residues. CDR3 DNA: TGTGCCAGCAGCTCGTCACGACAGGGCAATCAGCCCCAGCATTTT. As protein: CASSSSRQGNQPQHF.

V gene TRBV20-1 combines with J gene TRBJ2-1; 11 nucleotides match TRBD2. J gave up 5 bases and V 1 base, and 7 bases lay outside the gene matches. CDR3 size: 16 residues. Looked up from germline, CDR1 is DFQATT and CDR2 is SNEGSKA (reference sequence). The DNA for the CDR3 is TGCAGTGCTAGAGCTGTCGGGACTAGCGGAGACAATGAGCAGTTCTTC. It is translated as CSARAVGTSGDNEQFF.

This clonotype was observed a handful of times. The chain employs TRBV3-1 and TRBJ2-1; 10 bases align to TRBD2. This CDR3 is 19 amino acids long. The germline V gene has CDR1 LGHDT and CDR2 YNNKEL (reference sequence). Germline trimming cut 1 base from V and 1 base from J; bases unmatched to any gene: 10. The CDR3 nucleotides are TGTGCCAGCAGCCAAGGAAAAGCTAGCGGGGGTTATTCCTACAATGAGCAGTTCTTC. Its protein product is CASSQGKASGGYSYNEQFF.

This clonotype was seen a handful of times. V is TRBV4-1 and J is TRBJ2-7; D possibly corresponds to TRBD1 (6 bases). Trimming shortened V by 1 base and J by 4 bases, and 14 bases separated the two germline ends. The CDR3 sequence is 15 residues long. CDR1 and CDR2 from the germline V gene are MGHRA and YSYEKL. CDR3 amino acids: CASSQVGDNLYEQYF. CDR3 DNA: TGCGCCAGCAGCCAAGTTGGGGACAATTTATACGAGCAGTACTTC.

This clonotype has more than one count but fewer than ten. V usage is TRBV11-2 and J usage is TRBJ2-7; D call uncertain. The germline V gene encodes CDR1 SGHAT and CDR2 FQNNGV. The CDR3 has 14 residues. The V and J ends lost 1 base and 0 bases respectively, with 7 bases between them. The CDR3 reads CASSLGARSYEQYF. CDR3 coding DNA: TGTGCCAGCAGCTTAGGGGCTCGCTCCTACGAGCAGTACTTC.

This clonotype was recorded a few times. V gene TRBV4-1 combines with J gene TRBJ2-7, with TRBD2 matching over 7 bases. The germline gives CDR1 MGHRA, CDR2 YSYEKL. Trimming cost V 2 bases and J 7 bases; bases outside gene matches: 2. The CDR3 sequence is 12 residues long. The CDR3: CASSQLGGEQYF. The CDR3 region has the DNA TGCGCCAGCAGCCAACTGGGAGGGGAGCAGTACTTC.

This clonotype showed up just a few times. The chain recombines TRBV7-9 with TRBJ2-5; D may be TRBD1 or TRBD2 (6 bases each). The germline gives CDR1 SEHNR, CDR2 FQNEAQ (reference sequence). V was shortened by 4 bases and J by 1 base, with 10 bases between the two germline ends. This CDR3 spans 14 amino acids. The CDR3 reads CASSYRGRQETQYF. The CDR3 DNA follows: TGTGCCAGCAGCTACCGGGGGCGCCAAGAGACCCAGTACTTC.

J is TRBJ2-7 and V is TRBV5-1; 7 bases map to TRBD1. Germline CDR1 and CDR2: SGHRS and YFSETQ. J was trimmed by 2 bases and V by 1 base; bases with no gene match: 9. CDR3 length equals 16 residues. The CDR3, as DNA: TGCGCCAGCAGCTTGTCTTATGGGGACAGAACCTACGAGCAGTACTTC. This encodes CASSLSYGDRTYEQYF.

The chain recombines TRBV6-1 with TRBJ1-3; D is uncertain. Looked up from germline, CDR1 is MNHNS and CDR2 is SASEGT. V was clipped by 6 bases and J by 0 bases, with 15 bases between them. The CDR3 totals 16 residues. This CDR3 is CASSLLGSSSGNTIYF. The DNA of the CDR3 is TGTGCCAGCAGCCTTCTTGGGTCGTCCTCTGGAAACACCATATATTTT.

The genes are TRBV3-1 and TRBJ2-7; tentative D call: TRBD2 (7 bases). The CDR3 totals 13 residues. Germline assignment: CDR1 LGHDT and CDR2 YNNKEL (reference sequence). V gave up 2 bases and J gave up 5 bases, with 10 bases separating them. The DNA of the CDR3 is TGTGCCAGCAGCCAAAGGGAGGGGGACGAGCAGTACTTC. This translates into CASSQREGDEQYF.

The chain couples TRBV7-9 to TRBJ2-7; D unresolved. The germline V gene has CDR1 SEHNR and CDR2 FQNEAQ (reference sequence). V was pared by 3 bases and J by 1 base, with 13 bases between. The CDR3 is made up of 15 amino acids. The CDR3 DNA reads as TGTGCCAGCAGCTTGTCGGAGCGCAGGTCCTACGAGCAGTACTTC. It translates to CASSLSERRSYEQYF.

The J gene is TRBJ2-3, the V gene TRBV20-1; 9 bases line up with TRBD2. The CDR3 is 14 amino acids. V trimming: 4 bases; J trimming: 1 base; junction bases outside the gene matches: 3. Germline CDR1 DFQATT, CDR2 SNEGSKA (reference sequence). CDR3 sequence reads: CSAIRTSGTDTQYF. The CDR3 nucleotides are TGCAGTGCTATCCGGACTAGCGGCACAGATACGCAGTATTTT.

The V and J genes are TRBV24-1 and TRBJ2-1; a possible D gene is TRBD1 (6 bases). V dropped 6 bases and J dropped 6 bases, with 17 bases sitting between them. The length of the CDR3 is 15 residues. Germline-derived CDR1 and CDR2 are KGHDR and SFDVKD. The DNA of the CDR3 is TGTGCCACCAGTCCGACCAGGGGTCAGGGCAATGAGCAGTTCTTC. This gives the protein CATSPTRGQGNEQFF.